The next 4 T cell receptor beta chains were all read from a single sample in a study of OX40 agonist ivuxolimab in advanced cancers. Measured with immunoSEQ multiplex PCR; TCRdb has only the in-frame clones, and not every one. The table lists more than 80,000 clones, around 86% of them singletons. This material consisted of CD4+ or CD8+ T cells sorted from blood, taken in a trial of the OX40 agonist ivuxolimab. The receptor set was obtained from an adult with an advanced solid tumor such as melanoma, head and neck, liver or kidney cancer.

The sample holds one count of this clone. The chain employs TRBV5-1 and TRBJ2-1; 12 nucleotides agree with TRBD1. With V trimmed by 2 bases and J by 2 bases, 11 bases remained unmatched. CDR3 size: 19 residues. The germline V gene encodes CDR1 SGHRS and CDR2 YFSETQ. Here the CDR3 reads CASSFPGQGAPGAYNEQFF. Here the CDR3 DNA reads TGCGCCAGCAGCTTCCCGGGACAGGGGGCGCCAGGGGCCTACAATGAGCAGTTCTTC.

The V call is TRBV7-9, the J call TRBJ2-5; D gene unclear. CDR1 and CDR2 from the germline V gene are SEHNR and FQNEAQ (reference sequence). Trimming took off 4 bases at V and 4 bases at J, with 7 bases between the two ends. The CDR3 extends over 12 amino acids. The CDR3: CASSYTRETQYF. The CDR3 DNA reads TGTGCCAGCAGCTACACCAGAGAGACCCAGTACTTC. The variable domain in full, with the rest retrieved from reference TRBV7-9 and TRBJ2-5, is DTGVSQNPRHKITKRGQNVTFRCDPISEHNRLYWYRQTLGQGPEFLTYFQNEAQLEKSRLLSDRFSAERPKGSFSTLEIQRTEQGDSAMYLCASSYTRETQYFGPGTRLLVL.

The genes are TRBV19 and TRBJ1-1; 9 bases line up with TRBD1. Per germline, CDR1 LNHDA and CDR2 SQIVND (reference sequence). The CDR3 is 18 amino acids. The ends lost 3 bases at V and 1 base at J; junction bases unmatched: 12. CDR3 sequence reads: CASSIKGGTGFTNTEAFF. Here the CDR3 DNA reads TGTGCCAGTAGTATCAAGGGCGGGACAGGGTTTACGAACACTGAAGCTTTCTTT.

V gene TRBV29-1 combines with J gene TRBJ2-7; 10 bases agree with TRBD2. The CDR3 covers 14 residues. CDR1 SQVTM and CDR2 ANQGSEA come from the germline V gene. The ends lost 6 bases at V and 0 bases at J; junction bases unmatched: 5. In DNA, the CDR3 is TGCAGCGTGAGGACTAGCGGCAGCTCCTACGAGCAGTACTTC. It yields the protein CSVRTSGSSYEQYF.